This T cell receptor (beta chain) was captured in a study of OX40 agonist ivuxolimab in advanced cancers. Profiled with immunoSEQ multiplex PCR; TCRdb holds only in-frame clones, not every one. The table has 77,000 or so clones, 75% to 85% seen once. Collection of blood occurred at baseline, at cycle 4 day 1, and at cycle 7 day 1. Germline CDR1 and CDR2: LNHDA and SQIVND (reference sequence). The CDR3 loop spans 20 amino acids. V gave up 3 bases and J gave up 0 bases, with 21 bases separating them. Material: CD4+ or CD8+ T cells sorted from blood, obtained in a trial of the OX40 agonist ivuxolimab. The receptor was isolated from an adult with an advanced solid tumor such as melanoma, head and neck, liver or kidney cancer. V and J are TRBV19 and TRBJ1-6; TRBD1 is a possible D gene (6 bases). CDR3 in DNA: TGTGCCAGTAGTATTCGCCGTACCAGGGGAAGGGGCTCCTATAATTCACCCCTCCACTTT. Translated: CASSIRRTRGRGSYNSPLHF.